A selection of T cell receptor beta chains follows, all from one sample in a study of shared clonotypes between healthy human individuals. Here immunoSEQ multiplex PCR was the method, and the copy in TCRdb shows in-frame clones only, minus some. The sample lists approximately 2.4 million clones, approximately 96% occurring once. The sequencing sample was made of naive CD4+ T cells sorted from blood. The receptors were gathered from a young man in good health. Both conserved end residues are part of each CDR3. Fields, in order: clone size, D gene, J gene, V gene, CDR3 protein, CDR3 DNA. A D gene is named only where the DNA matches it firmly. Size is omitted from some rows. Given values are once, few, many or a class for expanded clones.

>NA|NA|TRBJ2-1|TRBV5-6
CASRGGGGEFF
TGTGCCAGCAGGGGTGGAGGTGGGGAGTTCTTC
>once|NA|TRBJ2-2|TRBV19
CASSRAGNTGELFF
TGTGCCAGTAGTAGGGCAGGGAACACCGGGGAGCTGTTTTTT
>NA|TRBD1|TRBJ2-5|TRBV4-1
CASSQWTGQETQYF
TGCGCCAGCAGCCAGTGGACAGGCCAAGAGACCCAGTACTTC
>NA|NA|TRBJ2-3|TRBV27
CASMSGYTQYF
TGTGCCAGCATGTCAGGGTATACGCAGTATTTT
>NA|TRBD1|TRBJ1-4|TRBV6-1
CASSGQGGNEKLFF
TGTGCCAGCAGTGGACAGGGGGGCAATGAAAAACTGTTTTTT
>NA|NA|TRBJ2-2|TRBV6-5
CASRGQPPGELFF
TGTGCCAGCAGAGGACAACCACCCGGGGAGCTGTTTTTT
>NA|TRBD1|TRBJ2-2|TRBV5-1
CASSPTGTAPGELFF
TGCGCCAGCAGCCCGACCGGGACAGCCCCCGGGGAGCTGTTTTTT
>NA|NA|TRBJ2-5|TRBV7-3
CASSPGSFYEETQYF
TGTGCCAGCAGCCCCGGCAGTTTCTATGAAGAGACCCAGTACTTC
>NA|NA|TRBJ2-7|TRBV5-1
CASSLGSFDTYEQYF
TGCGCCAGCAGTCTCGGGAGCTTTGACACCTACGAGCAGTACTTC
>NA|NA|TRBJ2-7|TRBV5-1
CASSTGSSYEQYF
TGCGCCAGCAGCACCGGGTCCTCCTACGAGCAGTACTTC
>once|NA|TRBJ1-5|TRBV6-5
CASSYSARANQPQHF
TGTGCCAGCAGTTACTCCGCCAGGGCCAATCAGCCCCAGCATTTT
>NA|TRBD1|TRBJ2-7|TRBV5-1
CASSLSQGANEQYF
TGCGCCAGCAGCTTAAGCCAGGGGGCCAACGAGCAGTACTTC
>NA|NA|TRBJ2-3|TRBV6-5
CASRLFVPSTDTQYF
TGTGCCAGCAGACTATTCGTCCCTAGCACAGATACGCAGTATTTT
>NA|NA|TRBJ1-1|TRBV14
CASTPSRRTEAFF
TGTGCCAGCACTCCTTCCCGCCGCACTGAAGCTTTCTTT
>NA|NA|TRBJ2-7|TRBV5-4
CASRIGTASSYEQYF
TGTGCCAGCAGGATCGGGACGGCCAGCTCCTACGAGCAGTACTTC
>few|NA|TRBJ2-2|TRBV18
CASSPPGQENTGELFF
TGTGCCAGCTCACCACCGGGCCAGGAAAACACCGGGGAGCTGTTTTTT
>NA|TRBD1|TRBJ1-4|TRBV4-1
CASSRLVSGQTNEKLFF
TGCGCCAGCAGCCGCCTCGTGTCGGGACAGACTAATGAAAAACTGTTTTTT
>NA|TRBD1|TRBJ2-1|TRBV5-1
CASSLGDRRNEQFF
TGCGCCAGCAGCTTAGGGGACAGAAGGAATGAGCAGTTCTTC
>NA|TRBD1|TRBJ2-2|TRBV4-1
CASSQVGDRNTGELFF
TGCGCCAGCAGCCAAGTAGGGGACAGAAACACCGGGGAGCTGTTTTTT
>NA|NA|TRBJ2-7|TRBV2
CASSESGTEDF
TGTGCCAGCAGTGAGTCGGGGACGGAAGACTTC
>NA|NA|TRBJ2-3|TRBV29-1
CSVDLLTDTQYF
TGCAGCGTGGACCTACTCACAGATACGCAGTATTTT
>NA|TRBD1|TRBJ2-5|TRBV29-1
CSVARGTGDEETQYF
TGCAGCGTCGCACGCGGGACAGGGGACGAAGAGACCCAGTACTTC
>once|NA|TRBJ1-5|TRBV27
CASSELGQPQHF
TGTGCCAGCAGTGAGCTCGGCCAGCCCCAGCATTTT
>NA|NA|TRBJ2-7|TRBV4-3
CASSQDVSAVYEQYF
TGCGCCAGCAGCCAAGATGTTTCGGCGGTCTACGAGCAGTACTTC
>NA|TRBD1|TRBJ1-5|TRBV6-4
CASRGQGYQPQHF
TGTGCCAGCAGGGGACAGGGCTATCAGCCCCAGCATTTT
>NA|NA|TRBJ2-3|TRBV7-9
CASSLILAGDTDTQYF
TGTGCCAGCAGCCTAATACTAGCAGGGGATACAGATACGCAGTATTTT
>NA|NA|TRBJ1-6|TRBV7-9
CASSLEGSPLHF
TGTGCCAGCAGCTTAGAAGGCTCACCCCTCCACTTT
>NA|NA|TRBJ2-7|TRBV20-1
CSARFYEQYF
TGCAGTGCTAGATTTTACGAGCAGTACTTC
>NA|TRBD2|TRBJ2-3|TRBV7-2
CASSLSSGSTDTQYF
TGTGCCAGCAGCTTGTCTAGCGGGAGCACAGATACGCAGTATTTT
>NA|TRBD1|TRBJ1-2|TRBV9
CASSIRDSSYGYTF
TGTGCCAGCAGCATCCGGGACAGCAGCTATGGCTACACCTTC
>NA|NA|TRBJ1-3|TRBV15
CATSNLGSAGRGNTIYF
TGTGCCACCAGCAATCTCGGCAGTGCCGGTCGGGGAAACACCATATATTTT
>NA|NA|TRBJ2-2|TRBV19
CASSRGVAGELFF
TGTGCCAGTAGTCGTGGAGTTGCCGGGGAGCTGTTTTTT
>NA|NA|TRBJ1-3|TRBV6-1
CASSEERQTRGNTIYF
TGTGCCAGCAGTGAAGAAAGACAGACCCGAGGAAACACCATATATTTT
>once|NA|TRBJ1-5|TRBV5-1
CASSVGGSNQPQHF
TGCGCCAGCAGCGTGGGGGGGAGTAATCAGCCCCAGCATTTT
>NA|TRBD1|TRBJ1-6|TRBV28
CASKRQGSNSPLHF
TGTGCCAGCAAAAGACAGGGGAGTAATTCACCCCTCCACTTT
>NA|TRBD2|TRBJ2-5|TRBV5-1
CASSSQLAEETQYF
TGCGCCAGCAGCTCTCAACTAGCGGAAGAGACCCAGTACTTC
>once|NA|TRBJ2-3|TRBV7-3
CASSLMASWSTDTQYF
TGTGCCAGCAGCTTAATGGCATCGTGGAGCACAGATACGCAGTATTTT
>NA|TRBD1|TRBJ2-3|TRBV27
CASSSRDRETDTQYF
TGTGCCAGCAGTTCCCGGGACAGGGAAACAGATACGCAGTATTTT
>NA|TRBD2|TRBJ2-2|TRBV30
CAWSAPGGAGGELFF
TGTGCCTGGAGTGCCCCCGGGGGGGCAGGCGGGGAGCTGTTTTTT
>once|TRBD2|TRBJ2-7|TRBV28
CASSFGGAFSYEQYF
TGTGCCAGCAGTTTCGGGGGGGCCTTCTCCTACGAGCAGTACTTC
>NA|NA|TRBJ1-4|TRBV9
CASSVAGTGNEKLFF
TGTGCCAGCAGCGTAGCAGGGACGGGAAATGAAAAACTGTTTTTT
>NA|NA|TRBJ1-5|TRBV30
CAWSDASQPQHF
TGTGCCTGGAGCGACGCCAGTCAGCCCCAGCATTTT
>NA|NA|TRBJ2-3|TRBV4-1
CASSQRASQDTQYF
TGCGCCAGCAGCCAAAGGGCTAGCCAAGATACGCAGTATTTT
>NA|NA|TRBJ2-5|TRBV18
CASSSPGGGNQETQYF
TGTGCCAGCTCATCCCCGGGGGGCGGAAATCAAGAGACCCAGTACTTC
>NA|NA|TRBJ1-3|TRBV7-7
CASSLAPPGTSGNTIYF
TGTGCTAGCAGCTTAGCCCCTCCAGGGACCTCTGGAAACACCATATATTTT
>NA|NA|TRBJ1-3|TRBV19
CASSIIARISGNTIYF
TGTGCCAGTAGTATAATTGCCCGGATCTCTGGAAACACCATATATTTT
>NA|NA|TRBJ2-5|TRBV5-4
CASSFQGETQYF
TGTGCCAGCAGCTTCCAGGGAGAGACCCAGTACTTC
>NA|TRBD1|TRBJ1-2|TRBV6-1
CASSTGTGPYGYTF
TGTGCCAGCAGCACCGGGACAGGGCCCTATGGCTACACCTTC
>NA|TRBD1|TRBJ2-3|TRBV5-4
CASSSTGGTDTQYF
TGTGCCAGCAGCTCGACAGGGGGCACAGATACGCAGTATTTT
>NA|NA|TRBJ1-1|TRBV10-2
CASSGGSAGYTEAFF
TGCGCCAGCAGTGGGGGATCAGCAGGGTACACTGAAGCTTTCTTT
>NA|TRBD1|TRBJ1-6|TRBV2
CASGGTGQGPLHF
TGTGCCAGCGGCGGGACAGGCCAGGGCCCCCTCCACTTT
>NA|NA|TRBJ2-6|TRBV6-6
CASSPRTSGANVLTF
TGTGCCAGCAGCCCCCGAACCTCTGGGGCCAACGTCCTGACTTTC
>NA|TRBD1|TRBJ2-7|TRBV25-1
CASSPPGQAYEQYF
TGTGCCAGCAGTCCACCGGGACAGGCCTACGAGCAGTACTTC
>NA|NA|TRBJ1-5|TRBV7-8
CASSPQGWNQPQHF
TGTGCCAGCAGCCCTCAGGGTTGGAATCAGCCCCAGCATTTT
>NA|NA|TRBJ2-7|TRBV4-3
CASSQEAGAYEQYF
TGCGCCAGCAGCCAAGAAGCCGGGGCCTACGAGCAGTACTTC
>NA|TRBD2|TRBJ2-3|TRBV9
CASSSTGGADTQYF
TGTGCCAGCAGTTCGACTGGGGGGGCAGATACGCAGTATTTT
>NA|NA|TRBJ1-1|TRBV19
CASSLSGTMGSEAFF
TGTGCCAGTTCCCTTTCCGGGACAATGGGCTCTGAAGCTTTCTTT
>NA|TRBD1|TRBJ1-1|TRBV5-4
CASSSWTGNTEAFF
TGTGCCAGCAGCTCCTGGACAGGGAATACTGAAGCTTTCTTT
>NA|NA|TRBJ1-1|TRBV28
CASSFRKGSQTRAEAFF
TGTGCCAGCAGTTTTAGGAAGGGCAGCCAAACACGCGCTGAAGCTTTCTTT